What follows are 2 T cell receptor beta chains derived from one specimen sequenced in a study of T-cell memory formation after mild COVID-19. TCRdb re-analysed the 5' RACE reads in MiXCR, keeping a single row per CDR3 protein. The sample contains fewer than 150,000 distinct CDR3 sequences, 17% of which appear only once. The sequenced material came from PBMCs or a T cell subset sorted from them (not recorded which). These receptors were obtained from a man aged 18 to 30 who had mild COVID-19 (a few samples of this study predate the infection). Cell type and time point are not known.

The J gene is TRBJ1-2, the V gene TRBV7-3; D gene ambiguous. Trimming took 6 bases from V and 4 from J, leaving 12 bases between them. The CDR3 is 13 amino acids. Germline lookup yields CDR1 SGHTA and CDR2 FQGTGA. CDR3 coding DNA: TGTGCCAGCAGTAGAGGGAAAGGCTATGGCTACACCTTC. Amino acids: CASSRGKGYGYTF.

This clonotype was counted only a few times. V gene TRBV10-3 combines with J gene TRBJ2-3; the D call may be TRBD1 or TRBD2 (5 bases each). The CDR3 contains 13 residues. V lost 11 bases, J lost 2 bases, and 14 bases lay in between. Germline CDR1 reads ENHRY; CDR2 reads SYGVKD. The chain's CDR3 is CASSYGATDTQYF. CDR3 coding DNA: TGTGCCTCATCGTACGGGGCCACAGATACGCAGTATTTT.